These T cell receptor beta chains were read from a single sample in a study of cytomegalovirus exposure and HLA in healthy donors. Sequenced by immunoSEQ multiplex PCR; TCRdb stores in-frame clones only, minus some. The sample has 100,000 or so clones; around 82% are singletons. The source material was PBMCs. The receptors stem from a man aged 35-49 years in good health and CMV-seropositive. Each CDR3 is given with its conserved first and last residue. Each record gives: CDR3 DNA, CDR3 protein, D gene, J gene, CDR3 length, clone size, V gene. The D gene is left open where the match is weak. A clone size is listed for some rows: how often the clone was seen (once, few, many), or a class if it is expanded.

cdr3_nt: TGCGCCAGCAGCGTCGGGACTAGCGGGGGAAGTACCGGGGAGCTGTTTTTT
cdr3_aa: CASSVGTSGGSTGELFF
d_call: TRBD2
j_call: TRBJ2-2
cdr3_length: 17
clone_size: few
v_call: TRBV5-1

cdr3_nt: TGCGCCAGCAGCTTGGCTCTAGCGATCACAGATACGCAGTATTTT
cdr3_aa: CASSLALAITDTQYF
d_call: .
j_call: TRBJ2-3
cdr3_length: 15
clone_size: .
v_call: TRBV5-1

cdr3_nt: TGTGCCAGCAGCTTGAGGCTAGCGGCTAGCACAGATACGCAGTATTTT
cdr3_aa: CASSLRLAASTDTQYF
d_call: TRBD2
j_call: TRBJ2-3
cdr3_length: 16
clone_size: .
v_call: TRBV5-4

cdr3_nt: TGTGCCAGCTCACCGCCCTCTTCAAGTCGGTACGAGCAGTACTTC
cdr3_aa: CASSPPSSSRYEQYF
d_call: .
j_call: TRBJ2-7
cdr3_length: 15
clone_size: .
v_call: TRBV18

cdr3_nt: TGTGCCAGCAGTTTAGCGGGAGGGCCCGGTTTAGATACGCAGTATTTT
cdr3_aa: CASSLAGGPGLDTQYF
d_call: TRBD2
j_call: TRBJ2-3
cdr3_length: 16
clone_size: .
v_call: TRBV28

cdr3_nt: TGTGCCATCAGACAGGGATTGAACACTGAAGCTTTCTTT
cdr3_aa: CAIRQGLNTEAFF
d_call: .
j_call: TRBJ1-1
cdr3_length: 13
clone_size: once
v_call: TRBV10-3

cdr3_nt: TGTGCCAGTAGTAGCGGGAGAACAGATACGCAGTATTTT
cdr3_aa: CASSSGRTDTQYF
d_call: TRBD2
j_call: TRBJ2-3
cdr3_length: 13
clone_size: .
v_call: TRBV19

cdr3_nt: TGTGCCAGCGTGGCGGGAGTAGGAACCGGGGAGCTGTTTTTT
cdr3_aa: CASVAGVGTGELFF
d_call: TRBD2
j_call: TRBJ2-2
cdr3_length: 14
clone_size: .
v_call: TRBV11-2

cdr3_nt: TGTGCCAGCAAGGGACTAGCGGGAGAGTATGAGCAGTTCTTC
cdr3_aa: CASKGLAGEYEQFF
d_call: TRBD2
j_call: TRBJ2-1
cdr3_length: 14
clone_size: .
v_call: TRBV27

cdr3_nt: TGTGCCAGCAGCAAAAAAATGGGGACAGGGACAGACACTGAAGCTTTCTTT
cdr3_aa: CASSKKMGTGTDTEAFF
d_call: .
j_call: TRBJ1-1
cdr3_length: 17
clone_size: .
v_call: TRBV21-1

cdr3_nt: TGTGCCAGCTCGCGGACAGGGGCGGCAACTAATGAAAAACTGTTTTTT
cdr3_aa: CASSRTGAATNEKLFF
d_call: TRBD1
j_call: TRBJ1-4
cdr3_length: 16
clone_size: .
v_call: TRBV18